This T cell receptor beta chain appears in the sequencing data of a study of tumor-infiltrating lymphocytes in localized non-small cell lung cancer. Looking at the study overall: From each patient, both tumor and uninvolved lung, non-adjacent to tumor, were sampled. Study-level points and caveats: Technical variation could not be separated from intratumor heterogeneity here. TCRbeta sequencing showed higher T cell infiltration in tumors than uninvolved lung.

CDR1 and CDR2 from the germline V gene are MNHNS and SASEGT. J gave up 4 bases and V 4 bases, and 15 bases lay outside the gene matches. CDR3 size: 17 residues. Concerning this clone: What it binds is not known.

Using immunoSEQ multiplex PCR, the repertoire was profiled, and TCRdb retains in-frame clones only, with some absent. Altogether about 12,000 clones are present, roughly 84% being singletons, with the ten largest covering approximately 8.4%. The TCR comes from a human donor with non-small cell lung cancer. Sequenced sample: lung tumor tissue. The chain joins TRBV6-1 to TRBJ2-7; 8 bases map to TRBD1. The CDR3 spells CASSAGQTGARLYEQYF. The CDR3 DNA sequence: TGTGCCAGCAGTGCAGGGCAGACAGGGGCACGCCTTTACGAGCAGTACTTC.